These T cell receptor beta chains were read from a single sample in a study of cytomegalovirus exposure and HLA in healthy donors. Repertoires were generated with immunoSEQ multiplex PCR, while TCRdb's copy carries only in-frame clones and drops some. Among about 300,000 clones listed, around 87% were seen once. Sequencing used PBMCs. These receptors originate from a woman younger than 30 in good health and CMV-seronegative. Both conserved end residues are part of each CDR3. The D gene is left open where the match is weak. Not every row has a clone size; where given, it reads once, few, many or a size class.

J,size,D,V,DNA,CDR3
TRBJ2-1,once,NA,TRBV7-4,TGTGCCAGCAGCTTAGGTGGGGAGAGCTCCTACAATGAGCAGTTCTTC,CASSLGGESSYNEQFF
TRBJ1-2,NA,NA,TRBV28,TGTGCCAGCAGGCTGACAGGTTCTAACTATGGCTACACCTTC,CASRLTGSNYGYTF
TRBJ2-3,NA,TRBD1,TRBV27,TGTGCCAGCAGTACCCGACAGGGACCGAGCACAGATACGCAGTATTTT,CASSTRQGPSTDTQYF
TRBJ2-2,NA,TRBD1,TRBV10-3,TGTGCCATCAGCCCGGGACAGGGGAACACCGGGGAGCTGTTTTTT,CAISPGQGNTGELFF
TRBJ2-1,once,TRBD2,TRBV4-1,TGCGCCAGCAGCCAAGGCCTGGCTAGCGGGTCCTACAATGAGCAGTTCTTC,CASSQGLASGSYNEQFF
TRBJ2-7,few,NA,TRBV18,TGTGCCAGCTCACCAGTTTTGTCAGAGCAGTACTTC,CASSPVLSEQYF
TRBJ2-7,NA,TRBD1,TRBV14,TGTGCCAGCAGCCGCCGGGACAGACCCTCCTACGAGCAGTACTTC,CASSRRDRPSYEQYF
TRBJ2-7,once,TRBD2,TRBV5-1,TGCGCCAGCAGCTCCGGACTAGCGGGAGGGTTTAACGACGAGCAGTACTTC,CASSSGLAGGFNDEQYF
TRBJ2-5,NA,TRBD1,TRBV29-1,TGCAGCGTTGTACAGGGGCAAGGAGAGACCCAGTACTTC,CSVVQGQGETQYF
TRBJ1-5,NA,NA,TRBV19,TGTGCCAGTAGGGCGACAGGAAATCAGCCCCAGCATTTT,CASRATGNQPQHF
TRBJ2-7,NA,NA,TRBV10-2,TGCGCCAGCAGTGAGTCACGACAGAGATACGAGCAGTACTTC,CASSESRQRYEQYF
TRBJ2-5,NA,NA,TRBV10-2,TGCGCCAGCAGCACTAGCAGCGGAAAAGAGACCCAGTACTTC,CASSTSSGKETQYF
TRBJ2-7,NA,NA,TRBV2,TGTGCCAGCAGCAACTCCTACGAGCAGTACTTC,CASSNSYEQYF
TRBJ1-1,once,TRBD1,TRBV6-6,TGTGCCAGCAGTTACACCTCAGGGGGAGGTGAAGCTTTCTTT,CASSYTSGGGEAFF
TRBJ2-3,NA,NA,TRBV19,TGTGCCAGTAGTCCGGGTCCAGGCACAGATACGCAGTATTTT,CASSPGPGTDTQYF
TRBJ2-7,NA,TRBD2,TRBV19,TGTGCCAGTAGTATAGGCGGGAGGACCTACGAGCAGTACTTC,CASSIGGRTYEQYF
TRBJ1-3,NA,NA,TRBV14,TGTGCCAGCGGCGGGAACACCATATATTTT,CASGGNTIYF
TRBJ2-7,NA,TRBD2,TRBV7-2,TGTGCCAGCAGCTCTCTGGTAGCGGGAGGGCAATCCTACGAGCAGTACTTC,CASSSLVAGGQSYEQYF
TRBJ1-4,NA,NA,TRBV7-9,TGTGCCAGCAGCTTATCGGGGAAATTTAATGAAAAACTGTTTTTT,CASSLSGKFNEKLFF
TRBJ2-1,NA,TRBD1,TRBV2,TGTGCCAGCAGTGTGGACAGGGTCATCTACAATGAGCAGTTCTTC,CASSVDRVIYNEQFF
TRBJ2-3,NA,NA,TRBV5-1,TGCGCCAGCAGCTTGTTGGGGACTAGCACAGATACGCAGTATTTT,CASSLLGTSTDTQYF
TRBJ1-5,few,NA,TRBV6-5,TGTGCCAGCAGGTCCGAGGGCGGGAGCAATCAGCCCCAGCATTTT,CASRSEGGSNQPQHF
TRBJ1-4,NA,TRBD1,TRBV6-5,TGTGCCAGCAGACAGGGGGAGAGTAATGAAAAACTGTTTTTT,CASRQGESNEKLFF
TRBJ2-4,NA,NA,TRBV6-5,TGTGCCAGCAGTTACTCCGGGGTGCTAGCCAAAAACATTCAGTACTTC,CASSYSGVLAKNIQYF
TRBJ2-1,NA,NA,TRBV10-1,TGCGCCAGCAGTGAGCAGGGATCCTACAATGAGCAGTTCTTC,CASSEQGSYNEQFF
TRBJ2-5,NA,TRBD2,TRBV27,TGTGCCAGCAGAAAACTAGCGGGAGGGGGCGAGACCCAGTACTTC,CASRKLAGGGETQYF
TRBJ1-3,NA,NA,TRBV7-9,TGTGCCAGCAGCCTTAGGGGGGGACACCTCGATTCTGGAAACACCATATATTTT,CASSLRGGHLDSGNTIYF
TRBJ1-1,NA,NA,TRBV7-8,TGTGCCAGCAGCTTAGGTGTTTGGCCGAAAGCTTTCTTT,CASSLGVWPKAFF
TRBJ2-4,NA,TRBD2,TRBV7-9,TGTGCCAGCAGCCCCGGGGGGGGTGGCGAAAACATTCAGTACTTC,CASSPGGGGENIQYF
TRBJ2-7,NA,TRBD1,TRBV28,TGTGCCAGCAGTCCGGGACAGGGGCCAGGCGAGCAGTACTTC,CASSPGQGPGEQYF
TRBJ2-5,NA,TRBD2,TRBV28,TGTGCCAGCAGTTCCCGGGGAGGGGTGGGGAGGGGAGAGACCCAGTACTTC,CASSSRGGVGRGETQYF
TRBJ2-3,NA,TRBD2,TRBV9,TGTGCCAGCAGCTCCAGACTAGCGGGATTGTCAGATACGCAGTATTTT,CASSSRLAGLSDTQYF
TRBJ2-3,once,TRBD2,TRBV19,TGTGCCAGTAGTCCAGGACTAGGCGGAACAGATACGCAGTATTTT,CASSPGLGGTDTQYF
TRBJ2-7,NA,NA,TRBV11-2,TGTGCCAGCAGCTTAGATCTTTGGACTACGTCAGTGGAGCAGTACTTC,CASSLDLWTTSVEQYF
TRBJ2-7,NA,NA,TRBV5-6,TGTGCCAGCAGCTTGGAGACAGGTGGAGTGAGGGAGCAGTACTTC,CASSLETGGVREQYF
TRBJ1-5,few,NA,TRBV6-1,TGTGCCAGCAGTGAAGCCAGGGTGGATCAGCCCCAGCATTTT,CASSEARVDQPQHF
TRBJ2-2,NA,NA,TRBV9,TGTGCCAGCAGCGTTTCGGGTACGAACACCGGGGAGCTGTTTTTT,CASSVSGTNTGELFF
TRBJ2-3,NA,NA,TRBV5-4,TGTGCCAGCAGCGGCGGGACCCCAATTAAGCCCACAGATACGCAGTATTTT,CASSGGTPIKPTDTQYF
TRBJ1-3,NA,TRBD1,TRBV6-1,TGTGCCAGCAGTGAAGACCTCGACAGGGGTAGGGACACCATATATTTT,CASSEDLDRGRDTIYF